The rows below give T cell receptor beta chains drawn from one sample of a study of cytomegalovirus exposure and HLA in healthy donors. Measured with immunoSEQ multiplex PCR; TCRdb has only the in-frame clones, and not every one. There are fewer than 100,000 clones in the sample; less than 10% occur only once, and 2.3% lies in the top ten. The sample was PBMCs. The receptors stem from a man aged 45-65 years in good health and CMV-seronegative. Both conserved end residues are part of each CDR3. The order of the fields is CDR3 length, J gene, D gene, clone size, V gene, CDR3 protein, CDR3 DNA. D genes are given only for firm matches. The size of a clone is reported for some rows only, either as once, few or many, or as a class for expanded clones.

13 TRBJ1-2 . few TRBV11-2 CASSLNLGQENTF TGTGCCAGCAGCTTAAATTTGGGCCAGGAAAACACCTTC
17 TRBJ2-7 . . TRBV4-2 CASSHRDGGSSSYEQYF TGTGCCAGCAGCCATCGGGATGGAGGGTCAAGCTCCTACGAGCAGTACTTC
14 TRBJ2-3 TRBD2 . TRBV5-6 CASSLQRDGHTQYF TGTGCCAGCAGCTTACAGCGGGACGGTCATACGCAGTATTTT
16 TRBJ2-7 TRBD1 few TRBV5-1 CASSPIPGQQNYEQYF TGCGCCAGCAGCCCGATCCCGGGACAGCAGAACTACGAGCAGTACTTC
15 TRBJ1-4 TRBD1 few TRBV25-1 CASSDSQGAGEKLFF TGTGCCAGCAGTGATTCACAGGGGGCAGGTGAAAAACTGTTTTTT
17 TRBJ2-1 TRBD2 few TRBV2 CASFGLATPNPWNEQFF TGTGCCAGCTTTGGACTAGCTACACCAAACCCCTGGAATGAGCAGTTCTTC
13 TRBJ2-3 . . TRBV5-1 CASSCKLSDTQYF TGCGCCAGCAGCTGCAAGCTCTCAGATACGCAGTATTTT
13 TRBJ1-3 . once TRBV28 CASLGGSGNTIYF TGTGCCAGCTTGGGGGGATCGGGAAACACCATATATTTT
15 TRBJ2-1 TRBD1 few TRBV28 CASSFPDRTSNEQFF TGTGCCAGCAGTTTCCCGGACAGGACATCCAATGAGCAGTTCTTC
17 TRBJ1-3 TRBD1 . TRBV7-2 CASSLNFGQGSGNTIYF TGTGCCAGCAGCTTAAACTTCGGACAGGGCTCTGGAAACACCATATATTTT
16 TRBJ1-3 TRBD1 few TRBV5-1 CASSLKTGSSGNTIYF TGCGCCAGCAGCTTAAAGACAGGGTCCTCTGGAAACACCATATATTTT
17 TRBJ1-4 TRBD1 . TRBV18 CASSPRGPTGIGEKLFF TGTGCCAGCTCACCACGGGGACCGACAGGGATTGGAGAAAAACTGTTTTTT
13 TRBJ2-7 . . TRBV5-6 CASSLYGINEQYF TGTGCCAGCAGCTTATACGGTATTAACGAGCAGTACTTC